This is a list of T cell receptor beta chains from one sample in a study of cytomegalovirus exposure and HLA in healthy donors. Sequencing used immunoSEQ multiplex PCR; TCRdb keeps in-frame clones, though not all of them. The top ten clones hold around 0.78% of a sample with tens of thousands of clones, about 96% of them seen once. What was sequenced was PBMCs. The receptors shown here come from a man between 18 and 35 years old in good health and CMV-seronegative. Both conserved end residues are part of each CDR3. Each record gives: V gene, D gene, clone size, J gene, CDR3 protein, CDR3 DNA. D genes are given only for firm matches. Some rows have no size entry. The others give once, few or many, or a class for an expanded clone.

v_gene: TRBV2; d_gene: NA; abundance: NA; j_gene: TRBJ1-1; CDR3aa: CASSAGLNTEAFF; CDR3nt: TGTGCCAGCAGTGCAGGGTTGAACACTGAAGCTTTCTTT
v_gene: TRBV28; d_gene: TRBD2; abundance: once; j_gene: TRBJ2-2; CDR3aa: CASSSTGGQGGELFF; CDR3nt: TGTGCCAGCAGTTCCACGGGGGGGCAGGGCGGGGAGCTGTTTTTT
v_gene: TRBV11-2; d_gene: TRBD2; abundance: NA; j_gene: TRBJ2-1; CDR3aa: CASSFREGPYNEQFF; CDR3nt: TGTGCCAGCAGCTTTAGGGAGGGGCCCTACAATGAGCAGTTCTTC
v_gene: TRBV10-3; d_gene: NA; abundance: NA; j_gene: TRBJ2-3; CDR3aa: CAISESRAGARSSTDTQYF; CDR3nt: TGTGCCATCAGTGAGTCTAGGGCGGGGGCCCGCTCGAGCACAGATACGCAGTATTTT
v_gene: TRBV30; d_gene: NA; abundance: NA; j_gene: TRBJ1-1; CDR3aa: CAWSDHDSTEAFF; CDR3nt: TGTGCCTGGAGTGACCACGACAGCACTGAAGCTTTCTTT
v_gene: TRBV5-1; d_gene: TRBD1; abundance: NA; j_gene: TRBJ1-3; CDR3aa: CASSLVSTGGSGNTIYF; CDR3nt: TGCGCCAGCAGCTTAGTTTCGACAGGGGGCTCTGGAAACACCATATATTTT
v_gene: TRBV27; d_gene: TRBD1; abundance: NA; j_gene: TRBJ1-3; CDR3aa: CASSSLTGFGNTIYF; CDR3nt: TGTGCCAGCAGTTCCTTGACAGGGTTTGGAAACACCATATATTTT
v_gene: TRBV5-1; d_gene: TRBD1; abundance: NA; j_gene: TRBJ1-5; CDR3aa: CASSLTTGGNQPQHF; CDR3nt: TGCGCCAGCAGCTTAACAACAGGGGGGAATCAGCCCCAGCATTTT
v_gene: TRBV28; d_gene: NA; abundance: NA; j_gene: TRBJ2-6; CDR3aa: CASRVRFTGFPSGANVLTF; CDR3nt: TGTGCCAGCAGGGTTAGATTTACAGGGTTCCCGTCTGGGGCCAACGTCCTGACTTTC
v_gene: TRBV9; d_gene: TRBD2; abundance: NA; j_gene: TRBJ2-5; CDR3aa: CASSVLAGGPGETQYF; CDR3nt: TGTGCCAGCAGCGTTTTAGCGGGAGGGCCAGGGGAGACCCAGTACTTC
v_gene: TRBV7-5; d_gene: NA; abundance: NA; j_gene: TRBJ1-2; CDR3aa: CARSLTDRGQGGYTF; CDR3nt: TGTGCCAGAAGCTTAACCGACAGGGGGCAAGGTGGCTACACCTTC
v_gene: TRBV11-3; d_gene: NA; abundance: NA; j_gene: TRBJ1-4; CDR3aa: CASSPGRGQLTNEKLFF; CDR3nt: TGTGCCAGCAGCCCCGGGCGGGGGCAGTTAACTAATGAAAAACTGTTTTTT
v_gene: TRBV5-4; d_gene: TRBD2; abundance: NA; j_gene: TRBJ2-1; CDR3aa: CASSLELAGVDEQFF; CDR3nt: TGTGCCAGCAGCTTGGAACTAGCGGGAGTCGATGAGCAGTTCTTC
v_gene: TRBV7-9; d_gene: TRBD1; abundance: NA; j_gene: TRBJ2-7; CDR3aa: CASSPGTGFTYEQYF; CDR3nt: TGTGCCAGCAGCCCGGGGACAGGTTTCACCTACGAGCAGTACTTC
v_gene: TRBV6-4; d_gene: NA; abundance: NA; j_gene: TRBJ1-2; CDR3aa: CASSGEGGYGYTF; CDR3nt: TGTGCCAGCAGTGGTGAAGGGGGCTATGGCTACACCTTC
v_gene: TRBV12-5; d_gene: TRBD2; abundance: NA; j_gene: TRBJ2-2; CDR3aa: CASGLGLAGSKGQEGELFF; CDR3nt: TGTGCTAGTGGTTTGGGACTAGCGGGAAGCAAGGGCCAGGAGGGGGAGCTGTTTTTT
v_gene: TRBV10-2; d_gene: NA; abundance: NA; j_gene: TRBJ2-5; CDR3aa: CASSESAAGEETQYF; CDR3nt: TGCGCCAGCAGTGAGTCGGCGGCAGGGGAAGAGACCCAGTACTTC
v_gene: TRBV29-1; d_gene: NA; abundance: NA; j_gene: TRBJ1-1; CDR3aa: CSVGSIPEAFF; CDR3nt: TGCAGCGTTGGCAGTATTCCTGAAGCTTTCTTT
v_gene: TRBV18; d_gene: NA; abundance: NA; j_gene: TRBJ2-7; CDR3aa: CASSSDRNYEQYF; CDR3nt: TGTGCCAGCTCCTCGGACAGAAACTACGAGCAGTACTTC
v_gene: TRBV10-3; d_gene: TRBD1; abundance: NA; j_gene: TRBJ1-1; CDR3aa: CAISESLGGASRDTEAFF; CDR3nt: TGTGCCATCAGTGAGTCGCTAGGGGGCGCATCGCGTGACACTGAAGCTTTCTTT
v_gene: TRBV28; d_gene: TRBD1; abundance: NA; j_gene: TRBJ2-7; CDR3aa: CASSSPDRVYDEQYF; CDR3nt: TGTGCCAGCAGCTCCCCGGACAGGGTATACGACGAGCAGTACTTC
v_gene: TRBV4-1; d_gene: NA; abundance: once; j_gene: TRBJ1-2; CDR3aa: CASSLTGNYGYTF; CDR3nt: TGCGCCAGCAGCTTAACAGGAAACTATGGCTACACCTTC
v_gene: TRBV2; d_gene: NA; abundance: NA; j_gene: TRBJ2-2; CDR3aa: CASGGGRDTGELFF; CDR3nt: TGTGCCAGTGGAGGGGGGAGGGACACCGGGGAGCTGTTTTTT
v_gene: TRBV7-8; d_gene: TRBD2; abundance: NA; j_gene: TRBJ2-3; CDR3aa: CASSYSGSTDTQYF; CDR3nt: TGTGCCAGCAGTTATAGCGGGAGTACAGATACGCAGTATTTT
v_gene: TRBV5-1; d_gene: NA; abundance: NA; j_gene: TRBJ1-1; CDR3aa: CASSFLGATNTEAFF; CDR3nt: TGCGCCAGCAGCTTTTTGGGGGCGACGAACACTGAAGCTTTCTTT
v_gene: TRBV27; d_gene: NA; abundance: NA; j_gene: TRBJ2-7; CDR3aa: CASSLTRDSYEQYF; CDR3nt: TGTGCCAGCAGTTTAACCAGGGACTCATACGAGCAGTACTTC
v_gene: TRBV6-5; d_gene: TRBD2; abundance: NA; j_gene: TRBJ2-7; CDR3aa: CASSRRTSGIVEQYF; CDR3nt: TGTGCCAGCAGTAGGAGGACTAGCGGGATAGTCGAGCAGTACTTC
v_gene: TRBV30; d_gene: NA; abundance: NA; j_gene: TRBJ1-5; CDR3aa: CAWSGGNSNQPQHF; CDR3nt: TGTGCCTGGAGTGGCGGGAATAGCAATCAGCCCCAGCATTTT
v_gene: TRBV5-1; d_gene: TRBD2; abundance: NA; j_gene: TRBJ2-3; CDR3aa: CASSRGLAGAGDTQYF; CDR3nt: TGCGCCAGCAGCAGGGGACTAGCGGGAGCGGGAGATACGCAGTATTTT
v_gene: TRBV5-1; d_gene: NA; abundance: NA; j_gene: TRBJ2-7; CDR3aa: CASSLGGMGAYEQYF; CDR3nt: TGCGCCAGCAGCTTGGGGGGAATGGGAGCCTACGAGCAGTACTTC
v_gene: TRBV7-9; d_gene: TRBD1; abundance: NA; j_gene: TRBJ2-3; CDR3aa: CASSPDRVGDTQYF; CDR3nt: TGTGCCAGCAGCCCCGACAGGGTCGGAGATACGCAGTATTTT
v_gene: TRBV30; d_gene: TRBD1; abundance: NA; j_gene: TRBJ1-1; CDR3aa: CAWNKGIQGESEAFF; CDR3nt: TGTGCCTGGAATAAAGGCATACAGGGGGAGAGTGAAGCTTTCTTT
v_gene: TRBV14; d_gene: TRBD1; abundance: NA; j_gene: TRBJ1-1; CDR3aa: CASGTGQVGYTEAFF; CDR3nt: TGTGCCAGTGGGACGGGACAGGTGGGGTACACTGAAGCTTTCTTT
v_gene: TRBV10-1; d_gene: TRBD2; abundance: NA; j_gene: TRBJ2-1; CDR3aa: CASSDRGLAGVNEQFF; CDR3nt: TGCGCCAGCAGTGATAGGGGACTAGCGGGAGTCAATGAGCAGTTCTTC
v_gene: TRBV11-2; d_gene: TRBD2; abundance: NA; j_gene: TRBJ2-1; CDR3aa: CASSLRLAELYNEQFF; CDR3nt: TGTGCCAGCAGCTTACGACTAGCGGAGCTCTACAATGAGCAGTTCTTC
v_gene: TRBV10-3; d_gene: TRBD1; abundance: once; j_gene: TRBJ1-2; CDR3aa: CAISRQGGGYTF; CDR3nt: TGTGCCATCAGCCGACAGGGAGGTGGCTACACCTTC
v_gene: TRBV7-2; d_gene: NA; abundance: NA; j_gene: TRBJ1-5; CDR3aa: CASSYLQGWAQHF; CDR3nt: TGTGCCAGCAGCTACCTACAGGGCTGGGCCCAGCATTTT